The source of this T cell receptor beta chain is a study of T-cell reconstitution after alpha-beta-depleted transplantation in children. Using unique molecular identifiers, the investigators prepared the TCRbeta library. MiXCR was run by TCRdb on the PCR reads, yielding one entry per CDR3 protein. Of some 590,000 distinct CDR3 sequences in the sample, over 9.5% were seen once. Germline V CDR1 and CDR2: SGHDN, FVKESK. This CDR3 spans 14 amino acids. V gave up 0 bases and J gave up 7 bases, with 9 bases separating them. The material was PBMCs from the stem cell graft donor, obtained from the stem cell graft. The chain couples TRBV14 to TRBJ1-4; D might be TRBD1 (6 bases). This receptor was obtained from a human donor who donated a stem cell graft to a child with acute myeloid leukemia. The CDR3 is CASSQEIGGEKLFF. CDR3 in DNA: TGTGCCAGCAGCCAAGAAATAGGGGGTGAAAAACTGTTTTTT.